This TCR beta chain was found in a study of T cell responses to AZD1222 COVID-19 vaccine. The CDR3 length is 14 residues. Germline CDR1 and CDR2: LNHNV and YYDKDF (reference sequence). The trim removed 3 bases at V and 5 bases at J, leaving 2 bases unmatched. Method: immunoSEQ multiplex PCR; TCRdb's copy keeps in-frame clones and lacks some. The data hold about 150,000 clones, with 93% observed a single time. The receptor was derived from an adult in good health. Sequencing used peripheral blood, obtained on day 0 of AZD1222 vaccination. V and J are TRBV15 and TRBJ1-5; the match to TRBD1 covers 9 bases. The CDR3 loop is CATSRGDRDQPQHF. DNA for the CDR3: TGTGCCACCAGCAGGGGGGACAGGGATCAGCCCCAGCATTTT.